This T cell receptor beta chain was sequenced in a study of cytomegalovirus exposure and HLA in healthy donors. Study at large: Most donors, less than 85% of some 400 genotyped, fell in the Caucasian-associated ancestry cluster.

Study-wide results and limits: Later analysis showed most CMV-associated TCR beta chains appearing HLA-restricted. 87-base-pair reads could not separate some V segments, including TRBV6-2 and TRBV6-3.

This clone was detected only a few times. Its antigen is undetermined. From germline, CDR1 is LNHDA and CDR2 SQIVND (reference sequence). V was pared by 8 bases and J by 7 bases, with 12 bases of the junction left unmatched. This CDR3 region has 15 residues. PCR primers comprised 60 Vbeta and 13 Jbeta primers. Produced via immunoSEQ multiplex PCR; TCRdb's table is partial and in-frame only. The profile shows 110,000 or so clones, about 80% of them singletons. The chain has TRBV19 and TRBJ2-3, with 10 bases that match TRBD1. The sequencing input was PBMCs. The source is a man aged 45-60 years in good health and CMV-seropositive. This chain's CDR3 is CASSPGQGTVHTQYF. The CDR3 DNA reads as TGTGCCAGTTCCCCGGGACAGGGGACGGTTCATACGCAGTATTTT.